The clone carrying this T cell receptor (beta chain) was picked up a small number of times. The sample is drawn from a study of naive and memory T cell subsets. Cells stained for CD3, CD4, CD8, CD45RA and CD27 were sorted into four subsets. CDR3 length: 13 residues. V shed 2 bases and J shed 4 bases, with 11 bases lying between them. Germline CDR1 is DFQATT and CDR2 is SNEGSKA (reference sequence). Two oligonucleotides, mixed equimolar, formed the beta constant-region primer covering TRBC1 and TRBC2. The ligated cDNA underwent four PCR rounds using SP2 and nested alpha and beta constant-region primers. Each CDR3 protein is one row after TCRdb ran MiXCR on the UMI-ligation and nested PCR reads. The sample carries some 15,000 distinct CDR3 sequences, approximately 9.4% recorded once.

The rearrangement uses TRBV20-1 and TRBJ1-2; no definite D call. This sequence originates from a human donor in good health. Material for sequencing was central memory CD8+ T cells from blood. DNA for the CDR3: TGCAGTGCTAGAACAGTGGACTTCTATGGCTACACCTTC. The encoded protein is CSARTVDFYGYTF.